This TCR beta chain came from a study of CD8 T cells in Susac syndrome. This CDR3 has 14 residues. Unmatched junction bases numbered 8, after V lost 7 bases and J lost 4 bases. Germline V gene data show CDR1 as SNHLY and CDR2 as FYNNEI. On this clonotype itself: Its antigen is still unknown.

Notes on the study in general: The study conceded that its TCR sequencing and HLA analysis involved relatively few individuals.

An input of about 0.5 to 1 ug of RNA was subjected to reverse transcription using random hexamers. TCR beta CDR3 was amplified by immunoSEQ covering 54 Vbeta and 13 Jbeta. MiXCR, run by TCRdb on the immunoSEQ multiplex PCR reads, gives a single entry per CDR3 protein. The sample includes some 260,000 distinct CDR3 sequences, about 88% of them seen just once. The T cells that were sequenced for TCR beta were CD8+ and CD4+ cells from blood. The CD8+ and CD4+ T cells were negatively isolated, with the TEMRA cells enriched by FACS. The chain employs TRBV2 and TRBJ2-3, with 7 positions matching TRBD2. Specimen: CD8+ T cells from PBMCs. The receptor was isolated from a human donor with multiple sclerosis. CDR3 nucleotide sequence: TGTGCCAGCACCTGGTACCTAGCGGCAGATACGCAGTATTTT. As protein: CASTWYLAADTQYF.